Following are 26 T cell receptor beta chains from one sample sequenced in a study of T-cell memory formation after mild COVID-19 (TCRdb year 2021). The protocol used for the library was 5' RACE. Reads for this sample came from an Illumina NovaSeq 6000. TCRdb applied fastp at Q25 and MiXCR to the public reads, then kept only in-frame beta chains. When rows share a CDR3 protein, they turn into one entry using the most common DNA and genes. For this sample the table gives about 130,000 distinct CDR3 sequences, of which roughly 6% were detected only once. Under 2.5% of the sample is in the top ten clones. The sequenced sample was PBMCs or a T cell subset sorted from them (not recorded which). The source of these receptors is an adult woman who had mild COVID-19 (a few samples of this study predate the infection). The sample titles of this study are shuffled in the database, so cell type and time point are left out; the donor was told from shared clones.

This chain connects TRBV18 to TRBJ2-7; 7 bases fit TRBD1. The germline V gene has CDR1 KGHSH and CDR2 LQKENI. CDR3 length equals 14 residues. V dropped 6 bases and J dropped 2; count of bases not matched to a gene: 7. CDR3 DNA sequence: TGTGCCAGCTCCCGGGGACAGCTTACCTACGAGCAGTACTTC. It yields the protein CASSRGQLTYEQYF.

This clonotype was detected a few times. This chain uses TRBV18 with TRBJ2-1; tentatively, D is TRBD2 (5 bases). The V gene's germline CDR1 is KGHSH and CDR2 LQKENI. This CDR3 is built from 13 residues. Trimming took off 2 bases at V and 3 bases at J, with 5 bases between the two ends. CDR3 nucleotides: TGTGCCAGCTCACCAGCGGGCTACAATGAGCAGTTCTTC. Amino acid sequence: CASSPAGYNEQFF.

The table lists this clonotype with a few counts. The gene calls are TRBV5-1 and TRBJ2-1, with 11 bases that match TRBD2. Germline V gene data show CDR1 as SGHRS and CDR2 as YFSETQ. V was pared by 4 bases and J by 0 bases, with 3 bases of the junction left unmatched. The CDR3 has 16 residues. This CDR3 is CASSPTSGSSYNEQFF. CDR3 sequence (DNA): TGCGCCAGCAGCCCTACTAGCGGGAGCTCCTACAATGAGCAGTTCTTC.

On this clonotype itself: Its ends do not fully match the called genes, so a read error is possible. The chain joins TRBV5-1 to TRBJ1-1, with D hard to call. Per the germline V gene, CDR1 is SGHRS and CDR2 is YFSETQ. This CDR3 spans 14 amino acids. Written as DNA, the CDR3 is TGCGACAGCAGCTTGGGGTCTATGTTGACTGAAGCTTTCTTT. Protein sequence: CDSSLGSMLTEAFF.

This clonotype was recorded at least ten times. The chain is built from TRBV4-1 and TRBJ1-1, with D possibly being TRBD1 (6 bases). Germline-derived CDR1 and CDR2 are MGHRA and YSYEKL. The CDR3 loop spans 14 amino acids. V was shortened by 6 bases and J by 2 bases, with 13 bases between the two germline ends. Here the CDR3 reads CASRNRAINTEAFF. The CDR3 DNA follows: TGCGCCAGCAGGAACAGGGCCATCAACACTGAAGCTTTCTTT.

J is TRBJ1-1 and V is TRBV12-3 or TRBV12-4; no reliable D call. CDR3 length: 12 amino acids. V lost 3 bases and J lost 5, with 7 bases in between. DNA of the CDR3: TGTGCCAGCAGTTTTTATGGAACTGAAGCTTTCTTT. It is translated as CASSFYGTEAFF.

This clonotype was counted at least ten times. The chain uses TRBV7-3 and TRBJ2-1, with 7 bases identical to TRBD2. With V trimmed by 8 bases and J by 3 bases, 13 bases remained unmatched. The CDR3 has 16 residues. Germline V CDR1 and CDR2: SGHTA, FQGTGA. CDR3 protein: CASVKTGGAGYNEQFF. As DNA, the CDR3 is TGTGCCAGCGTTAAAACGGGGGGAGCAGGCTACAATGAGCAGTTCTTC.

The J gene is TRBJ1-2, the V gene TRBV20-1, with 8 bases fitting TRBD1. Germline values: CDR1 DFQATT, CDR2 SNEGSKA (reference sequence). After removal of 3 bases from V and 4 bases from J, the junction contained 7 bases not matched to a gene. The CDR3 length is 14 residues. CDR3 protein: CSARADRASYGYTF. The CDR3 DNA reads as TGCAGTGCTAGGGCGGACAGGGCATCCTATGGCTACACCTTC.

There are many counts of this clonotype. The rearrangement uses TRBV18 and TRBJ2-1; perhaps TRBD1 as D (6 bases). V was clipped by 3 bases and J by 8 bases, with 20 bases between them. This CDR3 has 16 residues. From germline, CDR1 is KGHSH and CDR2 LQKENI. The CDR3 loop is CASSPYLWTARDEQFF. The CDR3 DNA follows: TGTGCCAGCTCACCTTATCTATGGACAGCTCGGGATGAGCAGTTCTTC.

This clonotype has more than one count but fewer than ten. This chain links TRBV20-1 with TRBJ2-2; 7 nucleotides line up with TRBD1. The germline V gene has CDR1 DFQATT and CDR2 SNEGSKA (reference sequence). This CDR3 has 14 amino acids. The V segment lost 3 bases and the J segment 1 base; nucleotides outside the gene matches: 2. CDR3 protein: CSARTGMNTGELFF. In nucleotides, the CDR3 is TGCAGTGCTAGGACAGGGATGAACACCGGGGAGCTGTTTTTT.

This clonotype was picked up many times. The chain recombines TRBV12-3 or TRBV12-4 with TRBJ2-3; tentative D call: TRBD2 (5 bases). CDR3 length equals 14 residues. Trimming removed 0 bases at V and 3 bases at J, with 7 bases between. CDR3 bases: TGTGCCAGCAGTTTAGCTAGGGAGACAGATACGCAGTATTTT. Amino acid sequence: CASSLARETDTQYF.

This chain joins TRBV5-4 and TRBJ2-3; no reliable D call. This CDR3 is 15 amino acids long. The V end lost 1 base, the J end lost 0 bases, and 9 bases lay between the germline ends. CDR1 is SGHNT, CDR2 YYREEE, per germline (reference sequence). The CDR3 region has the DNA TGTGCCAGCAGCTTGTTAGCAGATAGCACAGATACGCAGTATTTT. Its protein is CASSLLADSTDTQYF.

The genes are TRBV3-1 and TRBJ2-1; 8 bases are a match to TRBD1. The CDR3 runs 15 residues. V shed 4 bases and J 7 bases; nucleotides not matched to a gene: 9. Germline V gives CDR1 LGHDT, CDR2 YNNKEL (reference sequence). The CDR3, as DNA: TGTGCCAGCAGCCCCCAATCAGGGGGCTGGAATGAGCAGTTCTTC. Translated, it gives CASSPQSGGWNEQFF.

This sequence joins TRBV7-8 and TRBJ1-4, with a weak D call TRBD1 (5 bases). This CDR3 spans 15 amino acids. Germline CDR1 and CDR2: SGHVS and FQNEAQ. V lost 1 base and J lost 5, with 11 bases in between. CDR3 DNA: TGTGCCAGCAGCTTAGAGGGGATTGTGAATGAAAAACTGTTTTTT. The encoded protein is CASSLEGIVNEKLFF.

The rearrangement uses TRBV5-4 and TRBJ1-2; D ambiguous. V lost 0 bases to trimming and J lost 6 bases, with 15 bases between them. Germline assignment: CDR1 SGHNT and CDR2 YYREEE (reference sequence). The CDR3 is made up of 15 amino acids. The CDR3 here is CASSLDPASGDGYTF. The DNA of the CDR3 is TGTGCCAGCAGCTTGGATCCGGCCTCAGGAGATGGCTACACCTTC.

The chain employs TRBV27 and TRBJ2-1, with 15 bases lining up with TRBD2. Germline V gives CDR1 MNHEY, CDR2 SMNVEV (reference sequence). V was pared by 5 bases and J by 4 bases, with 15 bases of the junction left unmatched. CDR3 length equals 20 residues. The CDR3 protein is CASSPETGLAGGVAYNEQFF. Written as DNA, the CDR3 is TGTGCCAGCAGTCCAGAAACAGGACTAGCGGGAGGGGTGGCGTACAATGAGCAGTTCTTC.

This clonotype has ten or more counts. The V call is TRBV29-1, the J call TRBJ1-5, with D hard to call. The CDR3 consists of 12 residues. Trimming stripped 4 bases from V and 3 bases from J, with 7 bases between. Germline values: CDR1 SQVTM, CDR2 ANQGSEA. In DNA, the CDR3 is TGCAGCGTTGGCGAATTCAATCAGCCCCAGCATTTT. This gives the protein CSVGEFNQPQHF. The variable domain in full, completed from reference TRBV29-1 and TRBJ1-5, reads SAVISQKPSRDICQRGTSLTIQCQVDSQVTMMFWYRQQPGQSLTLIATANQGSEATYESGFVIDKFPISRPNLTFSTLTVSNMSPEDSSIYLCSVGEFNQPQHFGDGTRLSIL.

This clonotype was picked up many times. The chain recombines TRBV4-1 with TRBJ2-1, with 7 bases aligning to TRBD1. V was pared by 4 bases and J by 9 bases, with 3 bases of the junction left unmatched. This CDR3 comprises 12 residues. The V gene's germline CDR1 is MGHRA and CDR2 YSYEKL. The CDR3 sequence is CASSPTGVEQFF. In DNA, the CDR3 is TGCGCCAGCAGCCCAACAGGGGTTGAGCAGTTCTTC.

In its sample, this clonotype was seen a few times. J is TRBJ2-7 and V is TRBV24-1, with no clear D. The CDR3 totals 13 residues. CDR1 KGHDR and CDR2 SFDVKD come from the germline V gene. Trimming left V 5 bases short and J 4 bases short, with 11 bases between. The CDR3, as DNA: TGTGCCACCAGTGTTCCAGACCCTTACGAGCAGTACTTC. Translated, it gives CATSVPDPYEQYF.

V usage is TRBV20-1 and J usage is TRBJ2-5; D is unresolved. Germline values: CDR1 DFQATT, CDR2 SNEGSKA (reference sequence). The CDR3 runs to 16 residues. Trimming removed 0 bases from V and 1 base from J, with 15 bases in between. Here the CDR3 reads CSARDPLRASQETQYF. The CDR3 bases are TGCAGTGCTAGAGATCCTTTAAGGGCCAGCCAAGAGACCCAGTACTTC.

This chain uses TRBV3-1 with TRBJ2-7; D is unresolved. CDR1 is LGHDT, CDR2 YNNKEL, per germline (reference sequence). V shed 4 bases and J shed 3 bases, with 10 bases lying between them. The CDR3 has 13 residues. The CDR3 here is CASSRGSRYEQYF. The CDR3 DNA is TGTGCCAGCAGCCGAGGCTCTCGCTACGAGCAGTACTTC.

The chain has TRBV3-1 and TRBJ2-2; possibly TRBD2 for D (6 bases). The V end was cut by 3 bases, the J end by 6 bases, with 8 bases between. In germline, CDR1 is LGHDT, CDR2 YNNKEL (reference sequence). The CDR3 is 13 amino acids. In DNA, the CDR3 is TGTGCCAGCAGCCATAGCGGTTCCGGGGAGCTGTTTTTT. Translated, it gives CASSHSGSGELFF.

The table lists this clonotype with many counts. In DNA, the CDR3 is TGTGCCAGCATAAGGGGGGGCCCCATGAACACTGAAGCTTTCTTT. Its protein product is CASIRGGPMNTEAFF. The chain uses TRBV6-5 and TRBJ1-1; D might be TRBD1 (6 bases). CDR3 size: 15 residues. V was trimmed by 7 bases and J by 0 bases, leaving 15 bases between them. Germline CDR1 and CDR2: MNHEY and SVGAGI.

This clonotype was seen ten or more times. V gene TRBV25-1 combines with J gene TRBJ2-2; TRBD1 aligns across 7 bases. Germline V gene lookup returns CDR1 MGHDK and CDR2 SYGVNS. There are 16 residues in the CDR3. Trimming removed 0 bases from V and 4 bases from J; junction bases left unmatched: 5. The CDR3 spells CASSEYEGASTGELFF. The CDR3 nucleotides read TGTGCCAGCAGTGAATATGAGGGGGCTAGCACCGGGGAGCTGTTTTTT. Based on the CDR3 plus reference TRBV25-1 and TRBJ2-2, the full variable domain is EADIYQTPRYLVIGTGKKITLECSQTMGHDKMYWYQQDPGMELHLIHYSYGVNSTEKGDLSSESTVSRIRTEHFPLTLESARPSHTSQYLCASSEYEGASTGELFFGEGSRLTVL.

This clonotype was recorded many times. The chain links TRBV18 to TRBJ2-3, with 9 bases fitting TRBD2. V lost 2 bases and J lost 6; bases outside the gene matches: 9. The CDR3 has 16 amino acids. The V gene's germline CDR1 is KGHSH and CDR2 LQKENI. The CDR3 DNA sequence: TGTGCCAGCTCACCAAAGATAGCGGGAGCGTTGGATACGCAGTATTTT. Translating gives CASSPKIAGALDTQYF.

This clonotype was seen many times. The CDR3 coding sequence is TGTGCCAGCAGCCCCCGGGGCCCGAACACCGGGGAGCTGTTTTTT. Translating gives CASSPRGPNTGELFF. The chain uses TRBV5-5 and TRBJ2-2; tentatively, D is TRBD1 or TRBD2 (5 bases each). Germline V gene data show CDR1 as SGHKS and CDR2 as YYEKEE (reference sequence). V was shortened by 4 bases and J by 0 bases, with 10 bases between the two germline ends. This CDR3 is built from 15 residues.